These 2 T cell receptor beta chains originate from one sample sequenced in a study of tissue T cells after allogeneic stem cell transplantation. Only in-frame clones appear in the TCRdb table, and some are missing; sequencing was by immunoSEQ multiplex PCR. The table lists some 22,000 clones, roughly two thirds of them singletons. The sequenced material came from blood. Every receptor here comes from a female BALB/c mouse in good health. As its MHC haplotype, the strain has H2-d.

As for this clone: Genes and germline are mouse. CDR3 loop: CASGGLDTLYF. The CDR3 bases that were read are TGTGCCAGCGGGGGGCTTGACACCTTGTAC. This sequence joins TRBV13-2 and TRBJ2-4; either TRBD1 or TRBD2 may supply D (5 bases each). The read ends 1 residue shy of where the CDR3 ends; the end is completed using the germline J gene. With 5 bases removed from V and 7 bases from J, the gap between germline ends came to 8 bases. The CDR3 runs to 11 residues. The germline V gene encodes CDR1 NNHNN and CDR2 SYGAGS (reference sequence).

About this clone itself: Gene labels here are mouse ones. Read coverage stops 1 residue before the CDR3 terminus; the germline J gene supplies the remainder. The chain carries TRBV5 and TRBJ1-1; tentatively, D is TRBD1 (5 bases). Looked up from germline, CDR1 is LGHNA and CDR2 is YNLKQL (reference sequence). There are 15 residues in the CDR3. V lost 0 bases and J 0 bases, leaving 8 bases between the germline ends. The CDR3 spells CASSQDQGANTEVFF. The part of the CDR3 DNA that was read is TGTGCCAGCAGCCAAGATCAAGGGGCAAACACAGAAGTCTTC.